This entry concerns a single TCR beta chain. The sample carries other DNA sequences with the same CDR3. The data belong to a study of technical replicates of blood from a few donors. The CDR3 has 14 residues. In germline, CDR1 is LGHNA, CDR2 YSLEER. Trimming removed 0 bases from V and 1 base from J, with 7 bases in between. Libraries were prepared by immunoSEQ multiplex PCR; TCRdb keeps only in-frame clonotypes and omits some of them. The sample has around 74,000 clones; 86% are singletons. The receptor's source is a human donor in good health. Some clones in this sample may be carry-over from other donors' samples. Material: PBMCs. The V gene is TRBV4-3, the J gene TRBJ2-7, with D possibly being TRBD1 (5 bases). The chain's CDR3 is CASSQDRGSYEQYF. The DNA for the CDR3 is TGCGCCAGCAGCCAAGATAGGGGATCCTACGAGCAGTACTTC.